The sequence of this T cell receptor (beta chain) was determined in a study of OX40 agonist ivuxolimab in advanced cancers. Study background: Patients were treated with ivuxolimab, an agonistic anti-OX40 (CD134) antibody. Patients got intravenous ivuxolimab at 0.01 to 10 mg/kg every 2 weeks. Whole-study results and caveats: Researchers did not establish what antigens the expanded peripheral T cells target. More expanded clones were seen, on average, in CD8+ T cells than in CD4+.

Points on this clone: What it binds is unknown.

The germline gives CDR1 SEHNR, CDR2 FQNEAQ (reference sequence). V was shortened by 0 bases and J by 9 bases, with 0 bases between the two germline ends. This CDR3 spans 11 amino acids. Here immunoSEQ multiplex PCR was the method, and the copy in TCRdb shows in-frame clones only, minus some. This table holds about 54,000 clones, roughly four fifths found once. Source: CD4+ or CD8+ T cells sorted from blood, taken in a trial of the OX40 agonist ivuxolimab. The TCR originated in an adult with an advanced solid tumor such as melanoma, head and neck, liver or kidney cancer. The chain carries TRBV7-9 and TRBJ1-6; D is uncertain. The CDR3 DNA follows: TGTGCCAGCAGCTTAGCTTCACCCCTCCACTTT. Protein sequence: CASSLASPLHF.